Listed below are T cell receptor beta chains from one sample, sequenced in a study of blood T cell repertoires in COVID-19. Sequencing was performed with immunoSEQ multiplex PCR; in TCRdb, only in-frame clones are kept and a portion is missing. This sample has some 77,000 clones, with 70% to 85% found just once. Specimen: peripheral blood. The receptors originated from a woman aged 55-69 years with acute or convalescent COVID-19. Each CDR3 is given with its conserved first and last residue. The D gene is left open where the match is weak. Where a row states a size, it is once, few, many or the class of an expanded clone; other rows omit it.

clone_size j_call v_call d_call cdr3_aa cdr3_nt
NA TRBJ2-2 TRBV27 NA CASSFQGGELFF TGTGCCAGCAGTTTTCAGGGAGGGGAGCTGTTTTTT
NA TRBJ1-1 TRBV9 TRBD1 CASSVAGGMNTEAFF TGTGCCAGCAGCGTAGCAGGGGGGATGAACACTGAAGCTTTCTTT
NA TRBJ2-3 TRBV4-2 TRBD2 CASSLFGGSTDTQYF TGTGCCAGCAGCCTCTTCGGGGGGAGCACAGATACGCAGTATTTT
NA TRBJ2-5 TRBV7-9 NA CASSVGAGGLETQYF TGTGCCAGCAGCGTGGGCGCTGGGGGGTTGGAGACCCAGTACTTC
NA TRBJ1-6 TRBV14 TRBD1 CASSPPGGHSPLHF TGTGCCAGCAGCCCCCCAGGGGGTCATTCACCCCTCCACTTT
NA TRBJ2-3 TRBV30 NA CAWRDLTSTDTQYF TGTGCCTGGCGGGACTTGACTAGCACAGATACGCAGTATTTT
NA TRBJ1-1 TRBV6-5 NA CASSLQGSRTEAFF TGTGCCAGCAGTTTACAGGGTTCTCGCACTGAAGCTTTCTTT
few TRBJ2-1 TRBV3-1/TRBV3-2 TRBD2 CASSLRSGAYNEQFF TGTGCCAGCAGCCTCCGTAGCGGGGCCTACAATGAGCAGTTCTTC
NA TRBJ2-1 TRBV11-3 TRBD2 CASSSTGTRGNEQFF TGTGCCAGCAGTTCCACCGGGACTAGGGGCAATGAGCAGTTCTTC
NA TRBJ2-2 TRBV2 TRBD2 CASSPLSGLVLRGELFF TGTGCCAGCAGCCCGCTATCGGGACTAGTCCTCCGCGGGGAGCTGTTTTTT
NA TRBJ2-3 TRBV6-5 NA CASSLERSTDTQYF TGTGCCAGCAGCCTAGAGAGGAGCACAGATACGCAGTATTTT
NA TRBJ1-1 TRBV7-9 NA CASSLGTRGSSTEAFF TGTGCCAGCAGCTTAGGTACTAGAGGATCCAGCACTGAAGCTTTCTTT
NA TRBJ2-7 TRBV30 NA CAWSVSRGVHF TGTGCCTGGAGTGTATCGAGAGGCGTCCACTTC
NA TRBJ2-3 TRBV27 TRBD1 CASSGRGQGTDTQYF TGTGCCAGCAGCGGGCGAGGACAGGGCACAGATACGCAGTATTTT
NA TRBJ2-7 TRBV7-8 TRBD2 CATSSGINYEQYF TGTGCCACCTCAAGCGGGATAAACTACGAGCAGTACTTC
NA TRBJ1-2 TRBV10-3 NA CATTSSSLEPYGYTF TGTGCCACCACATCCTCTAGTTTGGAGCCCTATGGCTACACCTTC
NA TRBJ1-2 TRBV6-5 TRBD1 CASRKGAGYGYTF TGTGCCAGCAGGAAGGGGGCAGGCTATGGCTACACCTTC
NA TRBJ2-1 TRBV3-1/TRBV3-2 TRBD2 CASSRSRTSGSSYNEQFF TGTGCCAGCAGCCGCTCTAGGACTAGCGGGAGCTCCTACAATGAGCAGTTCTTC
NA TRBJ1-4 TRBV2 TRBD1 CASSEGGQGWEKLFF TGTGCCAGCAGTGAAGGGGGACAGGGTTGGGAAAAACTGTTTTTT
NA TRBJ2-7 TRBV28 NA CASDNSYEQYF TGTGCCAGCGACAACTCCTACGAGCAGTACTTC
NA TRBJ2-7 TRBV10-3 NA CAFGGPSGSYEQYF TGTGCCTTCGGGGGGCCTAGCGGTTCCTACGAGCAGTACTTC
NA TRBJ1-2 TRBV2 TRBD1 CASIEQGAGTGAGYTF TGTGCCAGCATCGAACAGGGGGCCGGGACAGGGGCTGGCTACACCTTC
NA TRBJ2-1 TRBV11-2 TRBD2 CASSPLAGGTTSKYNEQFF TGTGCCAGCAGCCCACTAGCGGGAGGGACGACTTCCAAATACAATGAGCAGTTCTTC
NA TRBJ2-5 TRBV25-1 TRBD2 CASSDRRSGGPQETQYF TGTGCCAGCAGTGATCGTCGGTCGGGAGGGCCTCAAGAGACCCAGTACTTC
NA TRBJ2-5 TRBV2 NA CASRAGGSQGETQYF TGTGCCAGCAGAGCCGGTGGGTCACAGGGCGAGACCCAGTACTTC
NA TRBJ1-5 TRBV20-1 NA CSLQPQHF TGCAGTCTTCAGCCCCAGCATTTT
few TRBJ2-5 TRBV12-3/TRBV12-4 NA CASSLRETQYF TGTGCCAGCAGCTTGAGAGAGACCCAGTACTTC
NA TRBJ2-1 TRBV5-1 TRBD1 CASSRRPGQAKNSPYNEQFF TGCGCCAGCAGCAGACGACCGGGACAGGCGAAAAATTCCCCCTACAATGAGCAGTTCTTC
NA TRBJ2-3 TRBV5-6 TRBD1 CASSLDRESTDTQYF TGTGCCAGCAGCTTAGACAGGGAAAGCACAGATACGCAGTATTTT
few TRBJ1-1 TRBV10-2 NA CASGPLGDTEAFF TGCGCCAGCGGTCCGTTAGGGGACACTGAAGCTTTCTTT
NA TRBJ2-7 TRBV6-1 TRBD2 CASSDGLAAVYEQYF TGTGCCAGCAGTGACGGGCTAGCGGCCGTCTATGAGCAGTACTTC
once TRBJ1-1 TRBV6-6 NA CASTDRSRMNTEAFF TGTGCCAGCACCGACCGATCCAGGATGAACACTGAAGCTTTCTTT
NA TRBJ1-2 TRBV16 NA CASSPSLANYGYTF TGTGCCAGCAGCCCGTCCCTTGCTAACTATGGCTACACCTTC
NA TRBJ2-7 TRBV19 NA CASSITPTEGSYEQYF TGTGCCAGTAGTATAACACCGACAGAAGGCTCCTACGAGCAGTACTTC
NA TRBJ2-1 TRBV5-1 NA CASIEQLGAKPNEQFF TGCGCCAGCATAGAGCAGTTAGGGGCAAAACCCAATGAGCAGTTCTTC
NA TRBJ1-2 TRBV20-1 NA CSAESGDGYTF TGCAGTGCGGAATCCGGAGATGGCTACACCTTC